This TCR beta chain came from a study of T cells after yellow fever vaccination. Study overall: SMART-Seq v4 Ultra Low Input served to prepare low-cell-number fractions.

It was through 5'RACE template switching that TCR cDNA was made, with a universal primer site and UMIs added. Using its own MiXCR run on the 5' RACE reads, TCRdb lists one record per CDR3 protein. The sample holds 300,000 to 350,000 distinct CDR3 sequences, about 10% seen once. The CDR3 has 12 residues. From germline, CDR1 is SEHNR and CDR2 FQNEAQ (reference sequence). The J segment lost 10 bases and the V segment lost 6 bases, leaving 7 bases of the junction unmatched. This clonotype has more than one count but fewer than ten. The J gene is TRBJ2-3, the V gene TRBV7-9, with TRBD1 identical over 7 bases. This clonotype was sampled from a man younger than 30 who received the YFV17D yellow fever vaccine. Sequenced material: CD4+ T cells sorted from PBMCs, taken 45 days after the yellow fever booster vaccination. The CDR3 sequence: CASRPDRASQYF. DNA for the CDR3: TGTGCCAGCAGACCTGACAGGGCGTCGCAGTATTTT.